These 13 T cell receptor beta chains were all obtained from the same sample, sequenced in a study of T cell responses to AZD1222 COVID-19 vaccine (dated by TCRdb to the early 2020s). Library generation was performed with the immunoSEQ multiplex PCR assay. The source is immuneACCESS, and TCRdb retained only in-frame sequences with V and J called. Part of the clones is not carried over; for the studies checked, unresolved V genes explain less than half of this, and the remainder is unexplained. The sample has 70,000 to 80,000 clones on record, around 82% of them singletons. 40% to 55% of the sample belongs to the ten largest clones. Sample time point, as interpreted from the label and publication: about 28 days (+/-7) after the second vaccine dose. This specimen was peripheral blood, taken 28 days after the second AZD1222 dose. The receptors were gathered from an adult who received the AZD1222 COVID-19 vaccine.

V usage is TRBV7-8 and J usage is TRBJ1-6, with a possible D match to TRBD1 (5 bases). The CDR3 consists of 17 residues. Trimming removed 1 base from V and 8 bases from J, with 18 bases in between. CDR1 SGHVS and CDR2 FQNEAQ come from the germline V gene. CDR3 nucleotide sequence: TGTGCCAGCAGCTTAGTTTCCGTGGGGGGGGTCCATTCACCCCTCCACTTT. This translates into CASSLVSVGGVHSPLHF.

In DNA form, the CDR3 reads TGTGCCACCAGACAGGGCTACGAGCAGTACTTC. This gives the protein CATRQGYEQYF. The V call is TRBV19, the J call TRBJ2-7, with 7 bases matching TRBD1. CDR3 size: 11 residues. Germline values: CDR1 LNHDA, CDR2 SQIVND (reference sequence). The J segment lost 3 bases and the V segment lost 10 bases, leaving 3 bases of the junction unmatched. Based on the CDR3 plus reference TRBV19 and TRBJ2-7, the full variable domain is DGGITQSPKYLFRKEGQNVTLSCEQNLNHDAMYWYRQDPGQGLRLIYYSQIVNDFQKGDIAEGYSVSREKKESFPLTVTSAQKNPTAFYLCATRQGYEQYFGPGTRLTVT.

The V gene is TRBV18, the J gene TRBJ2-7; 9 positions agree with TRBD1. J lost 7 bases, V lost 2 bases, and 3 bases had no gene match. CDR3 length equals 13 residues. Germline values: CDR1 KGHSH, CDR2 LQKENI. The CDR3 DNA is TGTGCCAGCTCACCAGGGACAGGGCGGGAGCAGTACTTC. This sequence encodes CASSPGTGREQYF.

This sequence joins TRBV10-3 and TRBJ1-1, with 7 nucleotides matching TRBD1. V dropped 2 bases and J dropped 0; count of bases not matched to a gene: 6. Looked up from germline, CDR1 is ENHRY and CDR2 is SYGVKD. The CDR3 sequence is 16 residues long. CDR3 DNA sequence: TGTGCCATCAGTGAGAGGCCGGGACAGATGAACACTGAAGCTTTCTTT. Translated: CAISERPGQMNTEAFF.

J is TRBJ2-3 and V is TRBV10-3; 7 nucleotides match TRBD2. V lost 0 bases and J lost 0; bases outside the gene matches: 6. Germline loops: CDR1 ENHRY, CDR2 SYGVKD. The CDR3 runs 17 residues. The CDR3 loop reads CAISESGGIPSTDTQYF. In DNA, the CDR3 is TGTGCCATCAGTGAGTCGGGGGGGATTCCCAGCACAGATACGCAGTATTTT.

CDR3: CASSLAGGNTGELFF. In nucleotides, the CDR3 is TGTGCCAGCAGCTTAGCGGGGGGGAACACCGGGGAGCTGTTTTTT. This chain connects TRBV28 to TRBJ2-2; 10 bases align to TRBD2. V shed 6 bases, J shed 1 base, and the junction held 2 bases outside the gene matches. The CDR3 extends over 15 amino acids. Germline V gene data show CDR1 as MDHEN and CDR2 as SYDVKM.

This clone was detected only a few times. The CDR3 region has the DNA TGTGCCAGTAGTACCGGTGAGGGACTGGATACGCAGTATTTT. Residues: CASSTGEGLDTQYF. This sequence joins TRBV19 and TRBJ2-3; D perhaps matches TRBD2 (6 bases). The CDR3 is 14 amino acids. With 4 bases removed from V and 6 bases from J, the gap between germline ends came to 14 bases. Per the germline V gene, CDR1 is LNHDA and CDR2 is SQIVND (reference sequence). Based on the CDR3 plus reference TRBV19 and TRBJ2-3, the full variable domain is DGGITQSPKYLFRKEGQNVTLSCEQNLNHDAMYWYRQDPGQGLRLIYYSQIVNDFQKGDIAEGYSVSREKKESFPLTVTSAQKNPTAFYLCASSTGEGLDTQYFGPGTRLTVL.

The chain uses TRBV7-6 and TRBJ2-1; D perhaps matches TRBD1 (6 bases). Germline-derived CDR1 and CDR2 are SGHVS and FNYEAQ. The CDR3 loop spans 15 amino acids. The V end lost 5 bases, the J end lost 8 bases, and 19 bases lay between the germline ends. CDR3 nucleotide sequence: TGTGCCAGCAGCCTGATTGGGGGCGGCCGGGATGAGCAGTTCTTC. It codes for CASSLIGGGRDEQFF. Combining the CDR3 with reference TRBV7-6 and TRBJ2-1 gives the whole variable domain GAGVSQSPRYKVTKRGQDVALRCDPISGHVSLYWYRQALGQGPEFLTYFNYEAQQDKSGLPNDRFSAERPEGSISTLTIQRTEQRDSAMYRCASSLIGGGRDEQFFGPGTRLTVL.

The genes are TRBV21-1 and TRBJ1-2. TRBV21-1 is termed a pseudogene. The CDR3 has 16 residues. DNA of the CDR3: TGTGCCAGCAGCAAAAGGGCAGGTCCGATCAACTATGGCTACACCTTC. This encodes CASSKRAGPINYGYTF.

DNA of the CDR3: TGCGCCAGCAGCTTGAAAGGCGGAGGATTTGGTAACACCGGGGAGCTGTTTTTT. Its translation: CASSLKGGGFGNTGELFF. This sequence joins TRBV5-1 and TRBJ2-2, with D possibly being TRBD2 (5 bases). Trimming took 1 base from V and 2 from J, leaving 18 bases between them. The germline V gene has CDR1 SGHRS and CDR2 YFSETQ. CDR3 length equals 18 residues.

This chain's CDR3 is CASSLIEGSHSGNTIYF. The DNA of the CDR3 is TGTGCCAGCAGTTTAATTGAGGGGAGCCACTCTGGAAACACCATATATTTT. The V gene is TRBV28, the J gene TRBJ1-3, with a weak D call TRBD1 (5 bases). Germline-derived CDR1 and CDR2 are MDHEN and SYDVKM. V gave up 2 bases and J gave up 0 bases, with 14 bases separating them. The CDR3 covers 17 residues.

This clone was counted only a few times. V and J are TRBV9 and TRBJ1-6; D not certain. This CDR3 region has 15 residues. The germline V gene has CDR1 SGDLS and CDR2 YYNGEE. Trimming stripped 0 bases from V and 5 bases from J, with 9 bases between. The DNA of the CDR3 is TGTGCCAGCAGCGTAGTAGCCGGGGATAATTCACCCCTCCACTTT. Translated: CASSVVAGDNSPLHF.

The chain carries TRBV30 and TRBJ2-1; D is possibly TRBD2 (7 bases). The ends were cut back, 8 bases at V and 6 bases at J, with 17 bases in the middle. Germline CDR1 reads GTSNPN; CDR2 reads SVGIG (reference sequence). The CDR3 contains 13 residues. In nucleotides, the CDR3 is TGTGCCGGGGGGGGCGGCGCGGGCAATGAGCAGTTCTTC. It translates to CAGGGGAGNEQFF.